Shown below are 9 T cell receptor beta chains from a single sample sequenced in a study of cytotoxic CD8 clonotypes in ibrutinib-treated CLL. Profiled with immunoSEQ multiplex PCR; TCRdb holds only in-frame clones, not every one. The sample holds approximately 190,000 clones, 75% to 85% seen once. The specimen comprised PBMCs, sampled after 12 months of ibrutinib treatment. These receptors were taken from a human donor with chronic lymphocytic leukemia.

The chain uses TRBV12-2 and TRBJ2-6; TRBD1, the D gene given by the table, was not confirmed from the DNA. TRBV12-2 is flagged as a pseudogene. The CDR3 is made up of 19 amino acids. Here the CDR3 DNA reads TGTGCAAGTCGCTTCGCACAACGCCGGGACACCTCTGGGGCCAACGTCCTGACTTTC. It is translated as CASRFAQRRDTSGANVLTF.

The V call is TRBV4-1, the J call TRBJ2-7; no definite D call. V was clipped by 1 base and J by 6 bases, with 4 bases between them. The length of the CDR3 is 11 residues. Germline V gives CDR1 MGHRA, CDR2 YSYEKL. CDR3 in amino acids: CASSQGAEQYF. The CDR3 DNA reads as TGCGCCAGCAGCCAAGGAGCCGAGCAGTACTTC.

V is TRBV4-1 and J is TRBJ2-1; 7 bases line up with TRBD2. V shed 1 base and J 2 bases; nucleotides not matched to a gene: 8. Per germline, CDR1 MGHRA and CDR2 YSYEKL. There are 17 residues in the CDR3. The CDR3 DNA reads TGCGCCAGCAGCCAAGGGGGCCCGGGAGGACCCTACAATGAGCAGTTCTTC. Amino acids: CASSQGGPGGPYNEQFF.

The chain employs TRBV5-6 and TRBJ1-1; weak D call: TRBD1 (6 bases). Deletions cut 4 bases from V and 1 base from J, with 11 bases between. Germline loops: CDR1 SGHDT, CDR2 YYEEEE. The CDR3 covers 14 residues. CDR3 sequence reads: CASSHGTPNTEAFF. CDR3 sequence (DNA): TGTGCCAGCAGCCACGGGACACCGAACACTGAAGCTTTCTTT.

This chain connects TRBV7-9 to TRBJ2-6; 10 nucleotides align to TRBD1. V lost 3 bases to trimming and J lost 2 bases; unmatched junction nucleotides: 10. The germline V gene has CDR1 SEHNR and CDR2 FQNEAQ (reference sequence). The CDR3 runs to 19 residues. CDR3 nucleotides: TGTGCCAGCAGCTTGTTCCCCGGGACAGGGGTCCCTGGGGCCAACGTCCTGACTTTC. Amino acids: CASSLFPGTGVPGANVLTF.

The gene calls are TRBV2 and TRBJ2-3, with D perhaps matching TRBD1 (6 bases). Trimming took off 6 bases at V and 5 bases at J, with 9 bases between the two ends. This CDR3 contains 12 residues. Germline V gene sequence: CDR1 SNHLY, CDR2 FYNNEI. The CDR3 protein is CASRLGGDTQYF. The CDR3 nucleotides are TGTGCCAGCAGACTAGGGGGAGATACGCAGTATTTT.

V usage is TRBV7-9 and J usage is TRBJ1-5, with 7 nucleotides matching TRBD1. Trimming cost V 5 bases and J 0 bases; bases outside gene matches: 4. The CDR3 contains 15 residues. Germline V gene sequence: CDR1 SEHNR, CDR2 FQNEAQ (reference sequence). The CDR3 nucleotides read TGTGCCAGCAGCGCCGGACAGGCTAGCAATCAGCCCCAGCATTTT. It specifies CASSAGQASNQPQHF.

The chain uses TRBV29-1 and TRBJ2-3; a possible D gene is TRBD2 (6 bases). V lost 3 bases and J lost 9, with 19 bases in between. In germline, CDR1 is SQVTM, CDR2 ANQGSEA. The CDR3 spans 14 residues. The CDR3 coding sequence is TGCAGCGTTGAGGGTGCGGGGCTCTCGGCAACGCAGTATTTT. It yields the protein CSVEGAGLSATQYF.

This rearrangement joins TRBV5-1 to TRBJ2-3; 8 nucleotides line up with TRBD2. V trimming: 1 base; J trimming: 3 bases; junction bases outside the gene matches: 7. Germline V lookup: CDR1 SGHRS, CDR2 YFSETQ. CDR3 length: 16 residues. As DNA, the CDR3 is TGCGCCAGCAGCTTGCTGGGACTAGTTGTAACAGATACGCAGTATTTT. This sequence encodes CASSLLGLVVTDTQYF.